This T cell receptor beta chain was obtained from a study of shared clonotypes between healthy human individuals. About the study: CD4 naive and memory got three plates each, CD8 naive two, CD8 memory one.

CD45RO negativity and positive selection for CCR7 defined naive CD8 cells, a population that excluded terminally differentiated effector memory CD45RA+ cells. A word on this clone: Its antigen is unknown.

Points from the study as a whole: A reduction in generation probabilities was seen for non-shared clonotypes relative to those shared by all four donors. Estimated richness values were generally larger in naive subsets than in memory subsets. The study found about 5.1% of naive CD4 clonotypes shared across a handful of donors.

V lost 11 bases, J lost 8 bases, and 8 bases stayed unmatched. This CDR3 contains 13 residues. CDR1 and CDR2 (germline): ENHRY, SYGVKD. Sequenced by immunoSEQ multiplex PCR; TCRdb stores in-frame clones only, minus some. The profile covers just over 2,000,000 clones, with about 95% appearing a single time and about 1.1% taken by the ten largest. Material for sequencing was naive CD8+ T cells sorted from blood. This receptor was taken from a young man in good health. V gene TRBV10-3 combines with J gene TRBJ1-4, with 10 nucleotides matching TRBD1. The CDR3, as DNA: TGTGCCGCCGGGACAGGGGCAGGGGAAAAACTGTTTTTT. Translated: CAAGTGAGEKLFF.